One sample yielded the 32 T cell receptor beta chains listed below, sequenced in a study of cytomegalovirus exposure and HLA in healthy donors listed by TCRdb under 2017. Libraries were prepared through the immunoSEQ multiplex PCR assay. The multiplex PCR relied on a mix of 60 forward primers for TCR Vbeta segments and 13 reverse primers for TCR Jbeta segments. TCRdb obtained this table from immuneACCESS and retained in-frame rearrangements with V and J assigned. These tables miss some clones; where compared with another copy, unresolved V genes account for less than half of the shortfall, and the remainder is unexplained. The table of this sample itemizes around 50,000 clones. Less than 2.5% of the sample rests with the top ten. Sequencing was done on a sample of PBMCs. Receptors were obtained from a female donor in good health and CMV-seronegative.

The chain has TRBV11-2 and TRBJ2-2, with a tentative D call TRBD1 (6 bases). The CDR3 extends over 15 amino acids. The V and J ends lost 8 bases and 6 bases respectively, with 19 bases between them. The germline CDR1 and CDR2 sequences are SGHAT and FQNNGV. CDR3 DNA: TGTGCCAGCTTATGGGGGCCAGGGAAAGCCGGGGAGCTGTTTTTT. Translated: CASLWGPGKAGELFF.

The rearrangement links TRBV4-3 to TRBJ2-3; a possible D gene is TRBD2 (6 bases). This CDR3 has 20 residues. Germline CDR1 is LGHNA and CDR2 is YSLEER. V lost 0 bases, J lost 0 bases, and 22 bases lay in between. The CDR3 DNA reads TGCGCCAGCAGCCAAGATAGGTTTGGCGGGGCCCTCCTTAGCACAGATACGCAGTATTTT. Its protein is CASSQDRFGGALLSTDTQYF.

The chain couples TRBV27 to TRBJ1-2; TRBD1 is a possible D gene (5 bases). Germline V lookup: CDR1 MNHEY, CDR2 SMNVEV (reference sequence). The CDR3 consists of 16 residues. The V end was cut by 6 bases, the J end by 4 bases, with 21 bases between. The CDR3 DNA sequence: TGTGCCAGCAGGCCTATTTGGGGGGTGAAGGGCTATGGCTACACCTTC. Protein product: CASRPIWGVKGYGYTF.

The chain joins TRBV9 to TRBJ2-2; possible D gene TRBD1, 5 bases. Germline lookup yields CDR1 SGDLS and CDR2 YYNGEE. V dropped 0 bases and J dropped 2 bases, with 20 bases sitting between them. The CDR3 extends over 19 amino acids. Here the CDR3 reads CASSVEGRATYFNTGELFF. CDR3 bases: TGTGCCAGCAGCGTAGAGGGCAGGGCGACTTACTTCAACACCGGGGAGCTGTTTTTT. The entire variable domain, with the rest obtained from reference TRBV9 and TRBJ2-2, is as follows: DSGVTQTPKHLITATGQRVTLRCSPRSGDLSVYWYQQSLDQGLQFLIQYYNGEERAKGNILERFSAQQFPDLHSELNLSSLELGDSALYFCASSVEGRATYFNTGELFFGEGSRLTVL.

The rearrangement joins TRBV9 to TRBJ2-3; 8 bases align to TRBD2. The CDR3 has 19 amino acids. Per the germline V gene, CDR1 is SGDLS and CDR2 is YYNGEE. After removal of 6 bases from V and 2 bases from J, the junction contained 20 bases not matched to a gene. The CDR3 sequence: CASTLGRLLAGETTDTQYF. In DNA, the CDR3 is TGTGCCAGCACCCTAGGAAGGCTGCTAGCGGGCGAAACCACAGATACGCAGTATTTT.

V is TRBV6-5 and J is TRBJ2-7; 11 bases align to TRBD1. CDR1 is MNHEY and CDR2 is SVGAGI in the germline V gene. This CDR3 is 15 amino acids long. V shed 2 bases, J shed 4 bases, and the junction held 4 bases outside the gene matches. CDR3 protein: CASSYGQGARYEQYF. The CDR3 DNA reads TGTGCCAGCAGTTACGGACAGGGGGCTCGATACGAGCAGTACTTC.

The CDR3 region has the DNA TGCGCCAGCAGCCAGTGGAGGAGCTCTGGGGCCAACGTCCTGACTTTC. This translates into CASSQWRSSGANVLTF. The rearrangement uses TRBV4-3 and TRBJ2-6, with D possibly matching TRBD2 (5 bases). CDR3 length equals 16 residues. V shed 3 bases and J shed 0 bases, with 9 bases lying between them. CDR1 is LGHNA and CDR2 is YSLEER in the germline V gene.

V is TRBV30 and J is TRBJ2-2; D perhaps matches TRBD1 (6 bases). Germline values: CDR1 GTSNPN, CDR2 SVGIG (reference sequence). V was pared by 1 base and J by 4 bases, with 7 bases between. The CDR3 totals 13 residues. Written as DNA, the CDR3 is TGTGCCTGGAGTGCCAGGGGCACCGGGGAGCTGTTTTTT. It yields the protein CAWSARGTGELFF.

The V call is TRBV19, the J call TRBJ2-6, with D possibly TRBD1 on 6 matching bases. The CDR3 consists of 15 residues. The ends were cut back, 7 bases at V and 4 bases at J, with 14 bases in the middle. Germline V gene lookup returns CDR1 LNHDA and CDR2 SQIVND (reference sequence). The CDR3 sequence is CASTPGVTGANVLTF. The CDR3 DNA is TGTGCCAGTACGCCAGGGGTTACAGGGGCCAACGTCCTGACTTTC.

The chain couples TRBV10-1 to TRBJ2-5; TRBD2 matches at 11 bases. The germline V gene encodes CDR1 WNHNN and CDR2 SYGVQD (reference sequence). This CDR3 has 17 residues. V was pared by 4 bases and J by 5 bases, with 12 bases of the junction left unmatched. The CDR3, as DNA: TGCGCCAGCAGTGTGGGAGGACTAGCGGGCCCAGGGGAGACCCAGTACTTC. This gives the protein CASSVGGLAGPGETQYF.

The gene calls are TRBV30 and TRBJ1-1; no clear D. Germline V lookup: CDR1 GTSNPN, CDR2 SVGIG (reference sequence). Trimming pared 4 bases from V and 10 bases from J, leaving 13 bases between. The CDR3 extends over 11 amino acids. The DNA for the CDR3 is TGTGCCTGGACCCTGGGCCCGGTAGCTTTCTTT. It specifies CAWTLGPVAFF.

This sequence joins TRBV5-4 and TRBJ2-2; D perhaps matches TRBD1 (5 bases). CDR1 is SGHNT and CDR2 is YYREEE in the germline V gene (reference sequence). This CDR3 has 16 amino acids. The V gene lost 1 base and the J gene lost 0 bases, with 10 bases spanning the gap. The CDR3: CASSLSRGANTGELFF. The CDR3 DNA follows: TGTGCCAGCAGCTTGAGTAGGGGCGCGAACACCGGGGAGCTGTTTTTT.

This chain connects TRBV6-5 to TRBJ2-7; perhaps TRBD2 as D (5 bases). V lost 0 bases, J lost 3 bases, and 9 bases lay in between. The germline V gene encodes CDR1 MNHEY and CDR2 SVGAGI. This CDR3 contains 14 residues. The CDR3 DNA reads TGTGCCAGCAGTTACTCCCGGGGTCTCTACGAGCAGTACTTC. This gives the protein CASSYSRGLYEQYF.

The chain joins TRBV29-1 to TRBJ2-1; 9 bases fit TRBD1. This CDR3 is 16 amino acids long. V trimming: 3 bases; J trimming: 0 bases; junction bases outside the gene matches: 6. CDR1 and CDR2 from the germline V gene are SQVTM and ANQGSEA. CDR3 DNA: TGCAGCGTTGAGGGGACAGGGCCGAGCTCCTACAATGAGCAGTTCTTC. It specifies CSVEGTGPSSYNEQFF.

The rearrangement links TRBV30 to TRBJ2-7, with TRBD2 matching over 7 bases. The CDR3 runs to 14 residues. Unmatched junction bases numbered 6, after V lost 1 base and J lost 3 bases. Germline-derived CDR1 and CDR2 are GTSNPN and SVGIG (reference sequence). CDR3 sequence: CAWSGGGSLYEQYF. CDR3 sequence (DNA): TGTGCCTGGAGTGGAGGCGGGAGTCTCTACGAGCAGTACTTC.

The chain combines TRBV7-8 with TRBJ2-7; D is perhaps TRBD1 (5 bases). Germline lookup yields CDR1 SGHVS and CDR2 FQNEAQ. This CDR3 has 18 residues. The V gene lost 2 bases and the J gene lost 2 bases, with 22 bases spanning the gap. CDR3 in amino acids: CASSLTRMSQGTTYEQYF. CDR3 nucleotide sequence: TGTGCCAGCAGCTTAACCAGAATGTCGCAGGGAACAACCTACGAGCAGTACTTC.

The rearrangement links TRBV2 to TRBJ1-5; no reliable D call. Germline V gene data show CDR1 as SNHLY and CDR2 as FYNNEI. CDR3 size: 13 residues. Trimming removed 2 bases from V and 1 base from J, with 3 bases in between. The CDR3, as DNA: TGTGCCAGCAGTGAACCGAGCAATCAGCCCCAGCATTTT. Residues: CASSEPSNQPQHF.

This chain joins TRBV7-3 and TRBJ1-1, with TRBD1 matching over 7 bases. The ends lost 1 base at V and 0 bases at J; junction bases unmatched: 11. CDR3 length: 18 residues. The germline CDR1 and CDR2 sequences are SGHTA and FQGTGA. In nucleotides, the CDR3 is TGTGCCAGCAGCTTAAGAATGGCGGCAGGGACAGTGAACACTGAAGCTTTCTTT. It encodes CASSLRMAAGTVNTEAFF.

The CDR3 is CASSLRDSRGADTQYF. The DNA of the CDR3 is TGTGCCAGCAGCCTCCGGGACAGCCGAGGAGCAGATACGCAGTATTTT. The rearrangement uses TRBV4-2 and TRBJ2-3; 7 nucleotides match TRBD1. The germline gives CDR1 LGHNA, CDR2 YNFKEQ. The CDR3 loop spans 16 amino acids. J was trimmed by 4 bases and V by 4 bases; bases with no gene match: 11.

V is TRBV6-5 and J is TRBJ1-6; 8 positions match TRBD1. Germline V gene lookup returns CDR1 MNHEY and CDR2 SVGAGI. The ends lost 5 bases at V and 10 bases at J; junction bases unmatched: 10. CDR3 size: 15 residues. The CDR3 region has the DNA TGTGCCAGCAGTGTCTCCGGGACAGGCGAATCACCCCTCCACTTT. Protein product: CASSVSGTGESPLHF.

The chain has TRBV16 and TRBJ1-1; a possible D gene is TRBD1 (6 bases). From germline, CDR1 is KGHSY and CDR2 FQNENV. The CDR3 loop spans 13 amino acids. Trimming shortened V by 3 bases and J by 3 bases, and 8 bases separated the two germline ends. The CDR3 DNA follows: TGTGCCAGCAGCCAGCAGGGGCACACTGAAGCTTTCTTT. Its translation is CASSQQGHTEAFF.

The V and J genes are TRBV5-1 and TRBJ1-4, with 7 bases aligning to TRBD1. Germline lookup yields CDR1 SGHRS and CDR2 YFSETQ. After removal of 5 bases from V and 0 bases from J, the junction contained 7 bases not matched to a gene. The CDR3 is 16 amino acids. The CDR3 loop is CASRVTGQATNEKLFF. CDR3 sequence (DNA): TGCGCCAGCAGGGTGACAGGGCAAGCAACTAATGAAAAACTGTTTTTT.

The CDR3 coding sequence is TGCAGCGTTAAAGGACAGGTGAACACTGAAGCTTTCTTT. Protein sequence: CSVKGQVNTEAFF. This chain joins TRBV29-1 and TRBJ1-1; 7 positions match TRBD1. This CDR3 is built from 13 residues. The germline V gene encodes CDR1 SQVTM and CDR2 ANQGSEA. V shed 5 bases and J 0 bases; nucleotides not matched to a gene: 3.

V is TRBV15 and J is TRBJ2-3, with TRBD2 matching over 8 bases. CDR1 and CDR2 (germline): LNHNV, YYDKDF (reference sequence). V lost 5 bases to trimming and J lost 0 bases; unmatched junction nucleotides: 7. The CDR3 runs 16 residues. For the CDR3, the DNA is TGTGCCACCAGCCGTAGCGGGGTACCTAGCACAGATACGCAGTATTTT. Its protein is CATSRSGVPSTDTQYF.

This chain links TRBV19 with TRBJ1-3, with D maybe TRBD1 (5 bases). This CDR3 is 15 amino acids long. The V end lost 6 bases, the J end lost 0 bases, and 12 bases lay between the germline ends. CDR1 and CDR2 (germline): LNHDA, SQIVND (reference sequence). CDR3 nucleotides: TGTGCCAGTAGCTTCCAGGGCTTCTCTGGAAACACCATATATTTT. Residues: CASSFQGFSGNTIYF. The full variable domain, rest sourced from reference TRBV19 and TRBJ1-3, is DGGITQSPKYLFRKEGQNVTLSCEQNLNHDAMYWYRQDPGQGLRLIYYSQIVNDFQKGDIAEGYSVSREKKESFPLTVTSAQKNPTAFYLCASSFQGFSGNTIYFGEGSWLTVV.

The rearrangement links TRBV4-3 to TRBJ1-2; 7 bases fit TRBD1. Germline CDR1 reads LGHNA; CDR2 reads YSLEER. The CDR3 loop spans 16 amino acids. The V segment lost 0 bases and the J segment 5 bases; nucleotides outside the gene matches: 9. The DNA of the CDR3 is TGCGCCAGCAGCCAAGATAAGACAGGGAAGGATTATGGCTACACCTTC. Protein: CASSQDKTGKDYGYTF.

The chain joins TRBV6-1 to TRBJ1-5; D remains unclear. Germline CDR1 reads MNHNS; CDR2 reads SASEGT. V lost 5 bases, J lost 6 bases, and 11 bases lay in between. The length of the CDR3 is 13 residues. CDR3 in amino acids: CASSNSLGQPQHF. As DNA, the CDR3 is TGTGCCAGCAGTAACAGCTTGGGTCAGCCCCAGCATTTT.

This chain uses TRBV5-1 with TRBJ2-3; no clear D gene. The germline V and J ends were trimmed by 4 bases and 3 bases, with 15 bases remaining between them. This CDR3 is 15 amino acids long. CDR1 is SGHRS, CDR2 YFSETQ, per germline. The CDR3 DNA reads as TGCGCCAGCAGCCTCCAACTACCTTCAACAGATACGCAGTATTTT. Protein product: CASSLQLPSTDTQYF.

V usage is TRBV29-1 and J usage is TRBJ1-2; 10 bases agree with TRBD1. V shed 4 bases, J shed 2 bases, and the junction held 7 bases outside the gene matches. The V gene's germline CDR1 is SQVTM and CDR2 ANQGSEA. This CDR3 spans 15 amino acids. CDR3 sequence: CSVVDRGLGNYGYTF. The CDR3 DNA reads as TGCAGCGTTGTAGACAGGGGGCTCGGGAACTATGGCTACACCTTC.

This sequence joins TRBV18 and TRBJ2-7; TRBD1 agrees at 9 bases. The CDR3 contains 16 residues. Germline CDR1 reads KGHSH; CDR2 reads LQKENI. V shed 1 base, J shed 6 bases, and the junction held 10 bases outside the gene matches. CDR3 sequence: CASSPLGQGTTREQYF. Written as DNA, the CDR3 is TGTGCCAGCTCACCACTGGGACAGGGAACTACGCGCGAGCAGTACTTC.

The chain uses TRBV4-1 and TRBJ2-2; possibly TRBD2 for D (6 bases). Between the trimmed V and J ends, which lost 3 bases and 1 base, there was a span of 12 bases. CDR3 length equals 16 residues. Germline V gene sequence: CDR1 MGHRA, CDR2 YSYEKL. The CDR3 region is CASSHPTAGNTGELFF. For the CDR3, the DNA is TGCGCCAGCAGCCACCCCACAGCGGGGAACACCGGGGAGCTGTTTTTT.

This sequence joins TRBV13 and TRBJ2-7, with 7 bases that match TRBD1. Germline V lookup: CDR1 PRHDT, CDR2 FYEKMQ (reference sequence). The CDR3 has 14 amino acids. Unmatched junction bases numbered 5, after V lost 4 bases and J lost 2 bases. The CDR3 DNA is TGTGCCAGCAGCTCTGGACAGGTTACCTACGAGCAGTACTTC. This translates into CASSSGQVTYEQYF. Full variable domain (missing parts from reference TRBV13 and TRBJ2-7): AAGVIQSPRHLIKEKRETATLKCYPIPRHDTVYWYQQGPGQDPQFLISFYEKMQSDKGSIPDRFSAQQFSDYHSELNMSSLELGDSALYFCASSSGQVTYEQYFGPGTRLTVT.